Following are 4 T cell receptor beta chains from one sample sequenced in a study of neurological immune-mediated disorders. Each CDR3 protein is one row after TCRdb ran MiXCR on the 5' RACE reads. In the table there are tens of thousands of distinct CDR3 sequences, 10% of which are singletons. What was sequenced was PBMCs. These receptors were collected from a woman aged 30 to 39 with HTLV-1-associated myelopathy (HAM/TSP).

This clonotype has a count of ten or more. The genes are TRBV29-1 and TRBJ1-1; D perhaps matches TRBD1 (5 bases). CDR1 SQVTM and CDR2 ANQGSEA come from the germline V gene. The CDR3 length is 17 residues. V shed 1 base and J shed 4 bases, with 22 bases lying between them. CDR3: CSVEVLHGAGKGTEAFF. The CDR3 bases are TGCAGCGTTGAAGTTCTGCATGGAGCAGGGAAGGGCACTGAAGCTTTCTTT.

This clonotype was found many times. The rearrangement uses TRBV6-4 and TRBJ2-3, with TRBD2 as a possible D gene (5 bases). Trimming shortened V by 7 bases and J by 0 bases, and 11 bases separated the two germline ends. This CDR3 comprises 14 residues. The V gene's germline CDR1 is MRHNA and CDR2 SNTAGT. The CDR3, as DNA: TGTGCCAGCAAGGGCGGGTCTAGCACAGATACGCAGTATTTT. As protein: CASKGGSSTDTQYF.

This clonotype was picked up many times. The DNA for the CDR3 is TGCAGTGCCGCCCCGACAGCCGGAACTTATGGCTACACCTTC. Amino acid sequence: CSAAPTAGTYGYTF. V and J are TRBV20-1 and TRBJ1-2, with TRBD1 as a possible D gene (5 bases). The ends were cut back, 6 bases at V and 5 bases at J, with 19 bases in the middle. The CDR3 consists of 14 residues. Germline lookup yields CDR1 DFQATT and CDR2 SNEGSKA (reference sequence).

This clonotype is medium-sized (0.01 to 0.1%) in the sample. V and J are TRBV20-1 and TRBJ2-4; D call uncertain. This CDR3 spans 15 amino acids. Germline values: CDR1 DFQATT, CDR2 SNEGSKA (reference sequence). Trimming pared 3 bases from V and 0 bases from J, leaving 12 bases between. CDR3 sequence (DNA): TGCAGTGCTAGGGGCGGAGCGTTAGCCAAAAACATTCAGTACTTC. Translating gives CSARGGALAKNIQYF.